This T cell receptor (beta chain) was obtained from a study of blood T cell repertoires in COVID-19. At the level of the study: Samples taken during acute and convalescent COVID-19 were collected in the United States, Italy and Spain. T cells, B-cell-depleted T cells, or PBMCs supplied cDNA or gDNA.

Sequencing was performed with immunoSEQ multiplex PCR; in TCRdb, only in-frame clones are kept and a portion is missing. Found here are 60,000 to 85,000 clones, roughly three quarters of them singletons; the top ten hold roughly 12%. V lost 5 bases and J lost 5, with 12 bases in between. The germline V gene encodes CDR1 MDHEN and CDR2 SYDVKM. The CDR3 contains 13 residues. This TCR derives from a human donor in a cohort sampled during active COVID-19. The chain combines TRBV28 with TRBJ2-5; perhaps TRBD2 as D (6 bases). The specimen sequenced was peripheral blood. CDR3 in amino acids: CASSLTRPETQYF. CDR3 DNA sequence: TGTGCCAGCAGTCTGACTAGACCGGAGACCCAGTACTTC.